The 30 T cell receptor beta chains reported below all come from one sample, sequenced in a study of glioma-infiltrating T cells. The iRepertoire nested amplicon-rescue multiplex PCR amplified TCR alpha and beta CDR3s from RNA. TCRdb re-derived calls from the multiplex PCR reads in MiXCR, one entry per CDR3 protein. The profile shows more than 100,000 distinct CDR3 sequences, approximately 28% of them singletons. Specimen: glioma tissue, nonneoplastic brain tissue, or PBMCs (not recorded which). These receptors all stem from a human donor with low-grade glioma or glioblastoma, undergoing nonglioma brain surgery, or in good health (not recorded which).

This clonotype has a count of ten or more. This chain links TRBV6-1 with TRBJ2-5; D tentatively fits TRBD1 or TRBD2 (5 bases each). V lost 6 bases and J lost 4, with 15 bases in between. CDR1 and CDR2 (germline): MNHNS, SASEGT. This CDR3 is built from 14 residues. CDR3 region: CASRYIQGPETQYF. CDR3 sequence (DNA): TGTGCCAGCAGATACATCCAGGGACCAGAGACCCAGTACTTC.

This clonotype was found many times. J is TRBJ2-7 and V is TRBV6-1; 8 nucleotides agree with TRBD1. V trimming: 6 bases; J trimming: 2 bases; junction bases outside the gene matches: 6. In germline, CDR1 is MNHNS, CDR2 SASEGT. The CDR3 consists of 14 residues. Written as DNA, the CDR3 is TGTGCCAGCAGGGCCGACAGGGGCCCCTACGAGCAGTACTTC. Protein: CASRADRGPYEQYF.

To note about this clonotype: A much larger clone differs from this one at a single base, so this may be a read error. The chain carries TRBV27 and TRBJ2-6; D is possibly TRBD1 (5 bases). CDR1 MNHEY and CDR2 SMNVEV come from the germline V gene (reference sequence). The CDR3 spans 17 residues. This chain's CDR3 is CASSFKQEPLGDNVLTF. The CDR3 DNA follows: TGTGCCAGCAGTTTTAAACAGGAACCTCTTGGGGACAACGTCCTGACTTTC.

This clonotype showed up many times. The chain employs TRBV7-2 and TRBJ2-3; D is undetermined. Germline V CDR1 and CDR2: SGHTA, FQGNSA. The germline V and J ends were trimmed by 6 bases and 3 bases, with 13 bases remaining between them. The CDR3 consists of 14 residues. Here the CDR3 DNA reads TGTGCCAGCAGTTACTCTCCCCCTACAGATACGCAGTATTTT. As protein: CASSYSPPTDTQYF.

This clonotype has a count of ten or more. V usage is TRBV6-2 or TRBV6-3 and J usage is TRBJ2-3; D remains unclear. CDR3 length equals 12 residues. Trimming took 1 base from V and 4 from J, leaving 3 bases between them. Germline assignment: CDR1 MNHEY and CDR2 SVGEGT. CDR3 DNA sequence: TGTGCCAGCAGTTACTTCGCAGATACGCAGTATTTT. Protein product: CASSYFADTQYF.

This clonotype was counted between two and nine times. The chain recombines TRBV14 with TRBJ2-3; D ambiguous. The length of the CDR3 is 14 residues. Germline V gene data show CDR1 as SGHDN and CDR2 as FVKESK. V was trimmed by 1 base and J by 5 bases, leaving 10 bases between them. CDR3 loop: CASSQGARGDTQYF. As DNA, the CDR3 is TGTGCCAGCAGCCAAGGGGCACGCGGAGATACGCAGTATTTT.

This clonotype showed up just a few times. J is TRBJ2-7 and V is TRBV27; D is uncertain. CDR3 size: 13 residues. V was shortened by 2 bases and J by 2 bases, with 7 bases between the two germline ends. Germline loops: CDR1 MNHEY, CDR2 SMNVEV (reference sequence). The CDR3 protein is CASSLKWAYEQYF. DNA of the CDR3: TGTGCCAGCAGTTTAAAATGGGCCTACGAGCAGTACTTC.

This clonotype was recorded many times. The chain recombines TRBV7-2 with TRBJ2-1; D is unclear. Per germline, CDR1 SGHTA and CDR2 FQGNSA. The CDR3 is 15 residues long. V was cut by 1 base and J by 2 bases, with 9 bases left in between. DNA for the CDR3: TGTGCCAGCAGCTTAGTCCTAGGACCCTACAATGAGCAGTTCTTC. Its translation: CASSLVLGPYNEQFF. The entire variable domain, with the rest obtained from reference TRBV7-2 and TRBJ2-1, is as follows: GAGVSQSPSNKVTEKGKDVELRCDPISGHTALYWYRQSLGQGLEFLIYFQGNSAPDKSGLPSDRFSAERTGGSVSTLTIQRTQQEDSAVYLCASSLVLGPYNEQFFGPGTRLTVL.

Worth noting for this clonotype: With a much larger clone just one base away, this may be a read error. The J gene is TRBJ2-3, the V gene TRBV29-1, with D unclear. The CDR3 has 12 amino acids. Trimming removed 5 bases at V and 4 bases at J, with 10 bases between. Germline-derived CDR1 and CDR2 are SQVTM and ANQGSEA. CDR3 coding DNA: TGCAGCGTTCCGACTGCCGCAGATACGCAGTATTTT. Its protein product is CSVPTAADTQYF.

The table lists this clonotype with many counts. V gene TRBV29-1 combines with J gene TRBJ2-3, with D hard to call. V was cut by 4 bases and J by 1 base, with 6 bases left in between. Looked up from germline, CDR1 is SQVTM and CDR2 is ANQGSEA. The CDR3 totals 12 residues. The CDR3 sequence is CSVGQRTDTQYF. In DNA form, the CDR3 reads TGCAGCGTTGGCCAGCGCACAGATACGCAGTATTTT.

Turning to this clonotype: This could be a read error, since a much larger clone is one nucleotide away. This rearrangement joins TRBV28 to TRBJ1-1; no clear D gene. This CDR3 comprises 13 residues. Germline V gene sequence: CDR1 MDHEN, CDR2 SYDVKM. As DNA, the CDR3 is TGTGCCAGCAACCTCGCGGGGAGTGGGGAAGCTTTATTT. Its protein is CASNLAGSGEALF. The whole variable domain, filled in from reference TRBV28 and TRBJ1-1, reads DVKVTQSSRYLVKRTGEKVFLECVQDMDHENMFWYRQDPGLGLRLIYFSYDVKMKEKGDIPEGYSVSREKKERFSLILESASTNQTSMYLCASNLAGSGEALFGQGTRLTVV.

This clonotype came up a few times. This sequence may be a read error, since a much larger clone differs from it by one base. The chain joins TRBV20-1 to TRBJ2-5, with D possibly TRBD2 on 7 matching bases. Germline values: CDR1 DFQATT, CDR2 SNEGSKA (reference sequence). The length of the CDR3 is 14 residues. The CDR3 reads CSEGRGGSQETKYF. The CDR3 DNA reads TGCAGTGAGGGGAGGGGGGGATCCCAAGAGACCAAGTACTTC.

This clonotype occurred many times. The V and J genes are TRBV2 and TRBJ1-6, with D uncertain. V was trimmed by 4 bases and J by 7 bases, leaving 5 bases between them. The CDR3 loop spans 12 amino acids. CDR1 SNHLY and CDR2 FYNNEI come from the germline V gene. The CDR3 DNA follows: TGTGCCAGCAGTGGGGTCAATTCACCCCTCCACTTT. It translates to CASSGVNSPLHF.

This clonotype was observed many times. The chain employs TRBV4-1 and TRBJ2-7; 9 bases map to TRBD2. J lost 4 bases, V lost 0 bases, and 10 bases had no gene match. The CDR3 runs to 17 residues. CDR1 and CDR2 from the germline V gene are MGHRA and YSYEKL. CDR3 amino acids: CASSQDVLAGRMYEQYF. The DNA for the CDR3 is TGCGCCAGCAGCCAAGATGTCCTAGCGGGGAGAATGTACGAGCAGTACTTC.

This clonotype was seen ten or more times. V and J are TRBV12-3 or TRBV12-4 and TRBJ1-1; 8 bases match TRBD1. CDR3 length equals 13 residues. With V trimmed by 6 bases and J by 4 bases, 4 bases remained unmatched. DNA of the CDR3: TGTGCCAGCAGGGGACAGGACATCACTGAAGCTTTCTTT. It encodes CASRGQDITEAFF.

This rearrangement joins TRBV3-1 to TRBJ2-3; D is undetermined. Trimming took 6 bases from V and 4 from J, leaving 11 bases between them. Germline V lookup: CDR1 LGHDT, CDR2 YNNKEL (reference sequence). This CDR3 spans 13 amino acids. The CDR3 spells CASRRSGSDTQYF. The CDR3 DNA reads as TGTGCCAGCAGGAGAAGTGGTTCAGATACGCAGTATTTT.

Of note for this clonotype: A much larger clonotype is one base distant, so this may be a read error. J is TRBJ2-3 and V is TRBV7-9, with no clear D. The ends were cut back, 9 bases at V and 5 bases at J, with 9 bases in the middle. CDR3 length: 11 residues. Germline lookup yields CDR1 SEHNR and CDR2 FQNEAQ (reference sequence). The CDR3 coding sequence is TGTGCCAGGAGCGTAGTAGATACGCAGTATTTT. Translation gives CARSVVDTQYF.

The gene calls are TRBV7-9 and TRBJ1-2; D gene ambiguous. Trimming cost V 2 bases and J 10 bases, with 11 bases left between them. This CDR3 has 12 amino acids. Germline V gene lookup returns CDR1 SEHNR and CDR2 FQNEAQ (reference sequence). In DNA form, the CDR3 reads TGTGCCAGCAGCTTAAGCAGTTTCGTCTACACCTTC. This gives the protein CASSLSSFVYTF.

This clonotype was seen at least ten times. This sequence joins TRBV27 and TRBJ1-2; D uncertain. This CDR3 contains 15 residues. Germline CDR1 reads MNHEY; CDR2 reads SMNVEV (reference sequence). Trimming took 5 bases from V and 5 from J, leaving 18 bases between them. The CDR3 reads CASSINQDLPYGYTF. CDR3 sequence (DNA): TGTGCCAGCAGTATAAACCAGGATCTCCCTTATGGCTACACCTTC.

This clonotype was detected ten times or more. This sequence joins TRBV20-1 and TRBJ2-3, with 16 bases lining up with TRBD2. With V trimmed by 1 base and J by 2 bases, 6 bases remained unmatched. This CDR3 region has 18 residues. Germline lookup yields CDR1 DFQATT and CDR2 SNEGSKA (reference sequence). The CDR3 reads CSARAGTSGGGPTDTQYF. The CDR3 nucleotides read TGCAGTGCTAGAGCCGGGACTAGCGGGGGGGGCCCCACAGATACGCAGTATTTT.

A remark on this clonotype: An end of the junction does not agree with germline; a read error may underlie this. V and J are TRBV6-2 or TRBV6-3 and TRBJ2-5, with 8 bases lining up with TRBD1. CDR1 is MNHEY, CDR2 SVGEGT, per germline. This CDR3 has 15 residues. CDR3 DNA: TGCGCCACTGGCCCGGCAGGGGGCGAACGAGAGACCCAGTACTTC. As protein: CATGPAGGERETQYF.

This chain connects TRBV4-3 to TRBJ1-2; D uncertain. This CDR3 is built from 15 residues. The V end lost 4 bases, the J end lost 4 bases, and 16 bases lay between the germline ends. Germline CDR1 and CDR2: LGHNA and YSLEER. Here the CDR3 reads CASSRNPDASYGYTF. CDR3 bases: TGCGCCAGCAGCCGAAACCCGGACGCATCCTATGGCTACACCTTC.

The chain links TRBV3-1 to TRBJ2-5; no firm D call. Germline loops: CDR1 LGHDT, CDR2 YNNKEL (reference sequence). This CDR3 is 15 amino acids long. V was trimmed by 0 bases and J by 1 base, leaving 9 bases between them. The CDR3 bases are TGTGCCAGCAGCCAAGATCGGAACTTCCAAGAGACCCAGTACTTC. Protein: CASSQDRNFQETQYF.

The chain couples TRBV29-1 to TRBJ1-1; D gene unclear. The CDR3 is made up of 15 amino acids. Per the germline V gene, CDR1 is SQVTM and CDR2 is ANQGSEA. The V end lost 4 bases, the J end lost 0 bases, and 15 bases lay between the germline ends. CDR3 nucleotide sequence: TGCAGCGTTGCAGGTTCTAGGTGGGTGAACACTGAAGCTTTCTTT. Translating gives CSVAGSRWVNTEAFF.

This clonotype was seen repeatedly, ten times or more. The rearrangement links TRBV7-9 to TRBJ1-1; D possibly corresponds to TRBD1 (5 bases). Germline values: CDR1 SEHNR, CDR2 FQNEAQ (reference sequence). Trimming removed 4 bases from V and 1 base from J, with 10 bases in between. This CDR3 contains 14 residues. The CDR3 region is CASSSGRENTEAFF. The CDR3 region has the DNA TGTGCCAGCAGCTCAGGGAGAGAGAACACTGAAGCTTTCTTT.

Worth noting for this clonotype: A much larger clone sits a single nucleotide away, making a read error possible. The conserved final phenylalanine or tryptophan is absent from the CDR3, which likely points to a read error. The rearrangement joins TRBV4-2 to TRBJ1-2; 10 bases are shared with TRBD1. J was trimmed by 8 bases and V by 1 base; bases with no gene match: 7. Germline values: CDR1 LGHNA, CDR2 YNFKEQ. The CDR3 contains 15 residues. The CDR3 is CASSQGQGTGDGYTL. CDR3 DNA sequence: TGTGCCAGCAGCCAAGGACAAGGGACAGGGGACGGCTACACCCTC.

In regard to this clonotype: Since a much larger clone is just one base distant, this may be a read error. In DNA, the CDR3 is TGTGCCAACACCCAGACAGGGGGAAACACTGAAGCTTTCTTT. Translated: CANTQTGGNTEAFF. V usage is TRBV6-5 and J usage is TRBJ1-1; 9 positions match TRBD1. CDR1 MNHEY and CDR2 SVGAGI come from the germline V gene. The V and J ends lost 10 bases and 2 bases, in that order; junction bases with no gene match: 8. This CDR3 contains 14 residues.

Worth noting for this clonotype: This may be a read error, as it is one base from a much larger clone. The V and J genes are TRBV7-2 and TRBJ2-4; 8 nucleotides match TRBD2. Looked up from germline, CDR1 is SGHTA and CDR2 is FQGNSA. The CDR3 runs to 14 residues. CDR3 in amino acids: CASRLAGLEDIQYF. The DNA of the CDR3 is TGTGCCAGCAGGTTAGCGGGACTAGAGGACATTCAGTACTTC.

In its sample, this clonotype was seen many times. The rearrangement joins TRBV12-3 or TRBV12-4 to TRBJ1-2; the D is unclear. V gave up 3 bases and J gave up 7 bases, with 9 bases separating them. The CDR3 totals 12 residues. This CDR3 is CASSLGMAGYTF. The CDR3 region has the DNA TGTGCCAGCAGTTTGGGGATGGCTGGCTACACCTTC.

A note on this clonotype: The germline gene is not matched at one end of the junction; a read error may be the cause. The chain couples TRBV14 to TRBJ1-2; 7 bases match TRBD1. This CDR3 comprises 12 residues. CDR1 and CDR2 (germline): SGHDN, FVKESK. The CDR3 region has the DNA TGTGCCAGAAGCCAAACAGGGGATGGCTACACCTTC. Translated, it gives CARSQTGDGYTF.